Below are 17 T cell receptor beta chains sequenced from a single sample in a study of T cells expressing NK-cell markers. TCRdb re-called the 5' RACE reads and catalogs CDR3 proteins one per entry, DNA excluded. The sample data list roughly 300,000 distinct CDR3 sequences. Sequencing input: blood T cells: a sorted CD56 or NKG2C T cell subset, CD4+ or CD8+ T cells, or bulk PBMC T cells (not recorded which). The receptors stem from a woman aged 18 to 75 in good health.

The V call is TRBV12-3 or TRBV12-4, the J call TRBJ1-1; TCRdb reports TRBD1, a call that lacks DNA to check it against. The CDR3 is 14 residues long. This CDR3 is CASREGVLNTEAFF.

The chain links TRBV30 to TRBJ2-1; TCRdb calls TRBD1, which cannot be checked without DNA. Looked up from germline, CDR1 is GTSNPN and CDR2 is SVGIG (reference sequence). There are 13 residues in the CDR3. This chain's CDR3 is CAWSGDSYNEQFF.

The V gene is TRBV11-2, the J gene TRBJ2-1; TCRdb calls TRBD1, which cannot be checked without DNA. The V gene's germline CDR1 is SGHAT and CDR2 FQNNGV. The CDR3 is 14 amino acids. Here the CDR3 reads CASTWGRGYNEQFF. The entire variable domain, with the rest obtained from reference TRBV11-2 and TRBJ2-1, is as follows: EAGVAQSPRYKIIEKRQSVAFWCNPISGHATLYWYQQILGQGPKLLIQFQNNGVVDDSQLPKDRFSAERLKGVDSTLKIQPAKLEDSAVYLCASTWGRGYNEQFFGPGTRLTVL.

V gene TRBV7-7 combines with J gene TRBJ2-5; TCRdb designates TRBD1, a call that cannot be tested without DNA. The germline CDR1 and CDR2 sequences are SSHAT and FNYEAQ (reference sequence). The CDR3 covers 14 residues. The chain's CDR3 is CASSSDRGGETQYF.

The genes are TRBV6-1 and TRBJ2-7; absent DNA, TCRdb's TRBD2 call cannot be checked. The CDR3 runs 16 residues. Per germline, CDR1 MNHNS and CDR2 SASEGT. CDR3: CASSQPALAGAYEQYF.

The CDR3 reads CASSYRSRTSGSSEQYF. This chain uses TRBV6-5 with TRBJ2-7; checking the TCRdb D call of TRBD2 is not possible without DNA. The CDR3 spans 17 residues. Germline loops: CDR1 MNHEY, CDR2 SVGAGI.

Here the CDR3 reads CSARDGTGGREQYF. The rearrangement joins TRBV20-1 to TRBJ2-7; TCRdb calls TRBD1, which cannot be checked without DNA. CDR1 is DFQATT and CDR2 is SNEGSKA in the germline V gene (reference sequence). The CDR3 has 14 residues.

The chain is built from TRBV7-6 and TRBJ2-1; TCRdb's D call of TRBD2 is untestable without DNA. The CDR3 spans 19 residues. Germline lookup yields CDR1 SGHVS and CDR2 FNYEAQ. The CDR3 sequence is CASSLVGLAGRSSYNEQFF.

CDR3 in amino acids: CASSLWSGLGETQYF. V gene TRBV7-2 combines with J gene TRBJ2-5; TCRdb's D gene call, TRBD1, goes unchecked for lack of DNA. CDR1 and CDR2 from the germline V gene are SGHTA and FQGNSA. The CDR3 consists of 15 residues. Complete variable domain (other parts from reference TRBV7-2 and TRBJ2-5): GAGVSQSPSNKVTEKGKDVELRCDPISGHTALYWYRQSLGQGLEFLIYFQGNSAPDKSGLPSDRFSAERTGGSVSTLTIQRTQQEDSAVYLCASSLWSGLGETQYFGPGTRLLVL.

V gene TRBV9 combines with J gene TRBJ2-5; without DNA, the TCRdb call of TRBD1 cannot be checked. Germline CDR1 and CDR2: SGDLS and YYNGEE. CDR3 size: 17 residues. CDR3 amino acids: CASSVAHRDRGQETQYF.

The gene calls are TRBV28 and TRBJ2-3. The germline CDR1 and CDR2 sequences are MDHEN and SYDVKM. The CDR3 has 13 residues. This CDR3 reads CASSLPHPDTQYF.

This chain links TRBV6-5 with TRBJ2-6. CDR3 length: 15 residues. Germline lookup yields CDR1 MNHEY and CDR2 SVGAGI. The CDR3 loop is CASSYSTPGANVLTF.

This chain connects TRBV18 to TRBJ2-2; TCRdb gives TRBD1 as the D gene, but with no DNA this cannot be confirmed. Germline V gives CDR1 KGHSH, CDR2 LQKENI. The CDR3 length is 15 residues. The CDR3 protein is CASSLGQGDTGELFF.

This chain links TRBV12-3 or TRBV12-4 with TRBJ1-2; as DNA is missing, the TRBD1 call by TCRdb cannot be tested. This CDR3 comprises 13 residues. CDR3: CASSLGQGAGYTF.

This chain joins TRBV7-8 and TRBJ2-2; lacking DNA, the TRBD2 call made by TCRdb goes unchecked. CDR3 length: 17 amino acids. CDR1 and CDR2 (germline): SGHVS, FQNEAQ. CDR3 region: CASSSESRALNTGELFF.

CDR3 amino acids: CASSPTGTMVDTQYF. The chain couples TRBV7-2 to TRBJ2-3; the D gene TCRdb calls, TRBD2, cannot be checked with no DNA. The CDR3 has 15 residues. The V gene's germline CDR1 is SGHTA and CDR2 FQGNSA. Full variable domain (outside the CDR3, taken from reference TRBV7-2 and TRBJ2-3): GAGVSQSPSNKVTEKGKDVELRCDPISGHTALYWYRQSLGQGLEFLIYFQGNSAPDKSGLPSDRFSAERTGGSVSTLTIQRTQQEDSAVYLCASSPTGTMVDTQYFGPGTRLTVL.

The chain couples TRBV3-1 to TRBJ2-5; TCRdb proposes TRBD2, but this gene call is untestable without DNA. Germline loops: CDR1 LGHDT, CDR2 YNNKEL (reference sequence). CDR3 length: 16 residues. CDR3 protein: CASSQVLAGTQETQYF.